This section outlines one T cell receptor beta chain sequence together with its context. Clones were sequenced by immunoSEQ multiplex PCR, and TCRdb holds only the in-frame ones, with some missing. The table includes about 49,000 clones, just under 95% detected once. This sample stems from a study of T cell changes during pregnancy in multiple sclerosis. Losses at the gene ends were 2 bases for V and 3 bases for J; bases not matched to a gene: 4. Per the germline V gene, CDR1 is MNHEY and CDR2 is SMNVEV (reference sequence). This CDR3 is built from 14 residues. The V call is TRBV27, the J call TRBJ2-7; the match to TRBD1 covers 7 bases. The receptor was isolated from a female donor with multiple sclerosis, enrolled in a pregnancy study. Source: CD8+ T cells from peripheral blood mononuclear cells, taken in the first trimester of pregnancy. The CDR3: CASSLRGQNYEQYF. The DNA for the CDR3 is TGTGCCAGCAGTTTACGGGGACAGAACTACGAGCAGTACTTC.